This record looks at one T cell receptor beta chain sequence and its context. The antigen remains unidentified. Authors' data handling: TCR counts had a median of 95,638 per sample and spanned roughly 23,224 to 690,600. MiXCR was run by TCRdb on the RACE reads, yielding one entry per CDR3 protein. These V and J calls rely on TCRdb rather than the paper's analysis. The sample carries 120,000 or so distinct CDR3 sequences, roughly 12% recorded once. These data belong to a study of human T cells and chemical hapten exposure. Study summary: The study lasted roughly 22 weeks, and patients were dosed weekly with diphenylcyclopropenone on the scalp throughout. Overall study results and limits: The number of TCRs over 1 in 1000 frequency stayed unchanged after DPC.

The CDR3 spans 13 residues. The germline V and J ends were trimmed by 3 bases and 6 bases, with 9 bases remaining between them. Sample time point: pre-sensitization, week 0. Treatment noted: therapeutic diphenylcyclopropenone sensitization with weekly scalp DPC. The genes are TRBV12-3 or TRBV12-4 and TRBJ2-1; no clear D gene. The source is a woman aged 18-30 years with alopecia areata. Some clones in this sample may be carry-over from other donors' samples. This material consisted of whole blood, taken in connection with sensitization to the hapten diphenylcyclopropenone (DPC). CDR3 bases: TGTGCCAGCAGTTTTTTACTCTTCAATGAGCAGTTCTTC. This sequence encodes CASSFLLFNEQFF.